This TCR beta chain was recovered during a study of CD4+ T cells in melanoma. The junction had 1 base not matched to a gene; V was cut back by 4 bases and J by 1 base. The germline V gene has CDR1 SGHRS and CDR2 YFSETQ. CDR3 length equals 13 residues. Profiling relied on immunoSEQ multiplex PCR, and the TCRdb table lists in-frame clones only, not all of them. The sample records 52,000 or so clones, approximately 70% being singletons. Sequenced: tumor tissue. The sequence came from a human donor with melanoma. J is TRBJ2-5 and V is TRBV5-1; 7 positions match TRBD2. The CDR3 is CASSPGGQETQYF. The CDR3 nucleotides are TGCGCCAGCAGCCCGGGGGGCCAAGAGACCCAGTACTTC.